This T cell receptor beta chain stems from a study of blood T cell repertoires in COVID-19. Turning to the study itself: Sites in the United States, Italy and Spain provided acute and convalescent COVID-19 samples.

Original analysis: Using reference gene primer amplification, nucleated cell counts were estimated. Libraries were prepared by immunoSEQ multiplex PCR; TCRdb keeps only in-frame clonotypes and omits some of them. Clonal size and the V and J genes are those of that table, whereas D and trimming came from the DNA. The sample has over 100,000 clones, roughly two thirds seen once. The ends were cut back, 0 bases at V and 2 bases at J, with 12 bases in the middle. CDR3 length: 16 amino acids. CDR1 is SGHKS and CDR2 is YYEKEE in the germline V gene (reference sequence). This clone was counted only a few times.

This receptor was identified in a woman in her 70s with acute or convalescent COVID-19. The sequencing sample was made of peripheral blood. J is TRBJ2-1 and V is TRBV5-5; D is undetermined. The DNA for the CDR3 is TGTGCCAGCAGCTTGGCCCCGTCTAGTGCCTACAATGAGCAGTTCTTC. Its translation: CASSLAPSSAYNEQFF.